This TCR beta chain was sequenced for a study of blood T cell repertoires in COVID-19. The overall study: The samples span acute and convalescent COVID-19 from the United States, Italy and Spain. T cells, B-cell-depleted T cells, or PBMCs provided the cDNA or gDNA that served as material.

The germline CDR1 and CDR2 sequences are SGHAT and FQNNGV. Trimming cost V 4 bases and J 5 bases; bases outside gene matches: 10. This CDR3 spans 15 amino acids. As handled by the study authors: Estimation of nucleated cell counts was performed using reference gene primer amplification. TCRdb keeps only in-frame clones here, not all; method: immunoSEQ multiplex PCR. D and trimming were read from the DNA, whereas the V and J calls and clone size are those reported in that table. This sample carries about 97,000 clones, about 87% of them seen once, and the ten largest clones take around 20%. The sample consisted of peripheral blood. The chain is built from TRBV11-2 and TRBJ2-5; TRBD1 aligns across 7 bases. The sequence was collected from a human donor in a cohort sampled during active COVID-19. The CDR3 sequence is CASSSRPSGQETQYF. The CDR3 nucleotides are TGTGCCAGCAGCTCCCGTCCATCGGGACAGGAGACCCAGTACTTC.